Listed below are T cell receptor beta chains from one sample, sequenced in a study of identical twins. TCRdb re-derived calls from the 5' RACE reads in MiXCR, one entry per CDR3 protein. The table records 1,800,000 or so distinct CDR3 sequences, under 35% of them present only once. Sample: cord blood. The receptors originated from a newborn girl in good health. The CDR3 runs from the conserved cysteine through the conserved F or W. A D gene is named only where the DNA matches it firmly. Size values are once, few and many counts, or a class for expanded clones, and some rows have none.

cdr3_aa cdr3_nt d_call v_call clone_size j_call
CSGSYGGRSSGNTIYF TGCAGCGGAAGTTATGGAGGCCGGAGCTCTGGAAACACCATATATTTT . TRBV29-1 . TRBJ1-3
CSAPGTSRTDTQYF TGCAGTGCCCCCGGGACTAGCCGGACAGATACGCAGTATTTT TRBD2 TRBV20-1 . TRBJ2-3
CASTLGDRVGNEQFF TGTGCCAGCACGCTAGGTGACAGGGTAGGGAATGAGCAGTTCTTC TRBD1 TRBV28 . TRBJ2-1
CASHLAGGSQETQYF TGCGCCAGCCACCTAGCGGGGGGTTCCCAAGAGACCCAGTACTTC TRBD2 TRBV5-1 few TRBJ2-5
CSVEDRGTSVNTQYF TGCAGCGTTGAAGATCGAGGGACTAGCGTTAATACGCAGTATTTT TRBD2 TRBV29-1 few TRBJ2-3
CASSDLWEDDQPQHF TGTGCCAGCAGTGACCTATGGGAGGATGATCAGCCCCAGCATTTT . TRBV25-1 . TRBJ1-5
CASRVGGAITDTQYF TGTGCCAGCAGAGTAGGGGGGGCCATAACAGATACGCAGTATTTT . TRBV2 few TRBJ2-3
CSARKAEGNQPQHF TGCAGTGCTCGGAAGGCCGAGGGCAATCAGCCCCAGCATTTT . TRBV20-1 . TRBJ1-5
CASSPQWETQYF TGTGCCAGCAGTCCGCAATGGGAAACCCAGTACTTC . TRBV5-8 few TRBJ2-5
CASSPLAGPVLGEQFF TGTGCCAGCAGTCCCTTAGCGGGCCCCGTCTTGGGTGAGCAGTTCTTC TRBD2 TRBV6-5 many TRBJ2-1
CSARVGKAKNIQYF TGCAGTGCTAGAGTAGGGAAAGCCAAAAACATTCAGTACTTC . TRBV20-1 few TRBJ2-4
CASSHPSGYEQYF TGTGCCAGCAGCCACCCTAGCGGATACGAGCAGTACTTC TRBD2 TRBV3-1 many TRBJ2-7
CASSLARLAGGPKHTDTQYF TGTGCCAGCAGCTTGGCCCGGCTAGCGGGGGGGCCGAAACACACAGATACGCAGTATTTT TRBD2 TRBV5-5 . TRBJ2-3
CASSARQGDGYTF TGTGCCAGCAGTGCCCGACAGGGCGATGGCTACACCTTC TRBD1 TRBV12-3/TRBV12-4 few TRBJ1-2
CASRGLGNEQYF TGTGCCAGCAGGGGACTGGGCAATGAGCAGTACTTC . TRBV2 . TRBJ2-7